The 9 T cell receptor beta chains in this list originate from one sample, sequenced in a study of cytomegalovirus exposure and HLA in healthy donors. The PCR had 60 Vbeta and 13 Jbeta primers. Clones were read by immunoSEQ multiplex PCR, and TCRdb kept only the in-frame ones, dropping some. Here the sample spans 160,000 or so clones, 60% to 85% being singletons. Sample: PBMCs. These receptors were obtained from a woman aged 40 to 49 in good health and CMV-seronegative.

The chain recombines TRBV7-2 with TRBJ1-2; D remains ambiguous. V shed 3 bases and J shed 5 bases, with 4 bases lying between them. CDR1 is SGHTA and CDR2 is FQGNSA in the germline V gene. This CDR3 spans 11 amino acids. The CDR3 sequence: CASSFTYGYTF. The CDR3 coding sequence is TGTGCCAGCAGCTTCACATATGGCTACACCTTC.

The V and J genes are TRBV5-6 and TRBJ2-5; no definite D call. CDR1 and CDR2 from the germline V gene are SGHDT and YYEEEE. V lost 1 base and J 5 bases, leaving 9 bases between the germline ends. CDR3 length: 13 amino acids. This chain's CDR3 is CASSLKYVETQYF. The CDR3 DNA sequence: TGTGCCAGCAGCTTGAAATATGTGGAGACCCAGTACTTC.

This rearrangement joins TRBV25-1 to TRBJ1-2; no reliable D call. Germline V gene data show CDR1 as MGHDK and CDR2 as SYGVNS. The CDR3 is 12 residues long. V lost 4 bases and J lost 4, with 7 bases in between. The CDR3 sequence: CASSGDSYGYTF. The CDR3 coding sequence is TGTGCCAGCAGTGGTGACTCCTATGGCTACACCTTC.

The chain combines TRBV7-2 with TRBJ2-3, with 7 bases aligning to TRBD2. Germline-derived CDR1 and CDR2 are SGHTA and FQGNSA. This CDR3 has 14 amino acids. V was pared by 4 bases and J by 8 bases, with 9 bases of the junction left unmatched. CDR3 bases: TGTGCCAGCAGCTCGGTCCCCCTAGCGGCTACGCAGTATTTT. Translation: CASSSVPLAATQYF.

This clone was seen once. The chain links TRBV18 to TRBJ1-4; D remains ambiguous. The germline V gene has CDR1 KGHSH and CDR2 LQKENI. Between the trimmed V and J ends, which lost 3 bases and 4 bases, there was a span of 6 bases. CDR3 length equals 13 residues. The CDR3 region has the DNA TGTGCCAGCTCACCGGGCAATAATGAAAAACTGTTTTTT. This encodes CASSPGNNEKLFF.

Comments on this clone: At one end, the junction sequence differs from germline, possibly due to a read error. The rearrangement joins TRBV7-9 to TRBJ1-3; no clear D gene. The CDR3 consists of 12 residues. Germline assignment: CDR1 SEHNR and CDR2 FQNEAQ (reference sequence). CDR3 protein: CSSSFDRNTIYF. DNA for the CDR3: TGTTCCAGCAGCTTTGACAGAAACACCATATATTTT. Drawing the rest from reference TRBV7-9 and TRBJ1-3, the complete variable domain is DTGVSQNPRHKITKRGQNVTFRCDPISEHNRLYWYRQTLGQGPEFLTYFQNEAQLEKSRLLSDRFSAERPKGSFSTLEIQRTEQGDSAMYLCSSSFDRNTIYFGEGSWLTVV.

V is TRBV29-1 and J is TRBJ1-3, with D perhaps TRBD1 (6 bases). The CDR3 contains 17 residues. Trimming took 4 bases from V and 0 from J, leaving 19 bases between them. Germline CDR1 reads SQVTM; CDR2 reads ANQGSEA. CDR3 region: CSVVVRGDTRSGNTIYF. The DNA of the CDR3 is TGCAGCGTTGTCGTCCGAGGGGACACCCGCTCTGGAAACACCATATATTTT.

The J gene is TRBJ1-5, the V gene TRBV28; 7 bases are a match to TRBD1. The germline CDR1 and CDR2 sequences are MDHEN and SYDVKM. The V segment lost 2 bases and the J segment 6 bases; nucleotides outside the gene matches: 4. The CDR3 is 14 residues long. The DNA for the CDR3 is TGTGCCAGCAGTTTAGCAGGGGGAGGTCAGCCCCAGCATTTT. This sequence encodes CASSLAGGGQPQHF.

The chain carries TRBV7-9 and TRBJ1-2, with 11 bases aligning to TRBD1. The CDR3 consists of 13 residues. The germline gives CDR1 SEHNR, CDR2 FQNEAQ (reference sequence). Trimming at V came to 5 bases and at J to 8 bases, leaving 4 bases not matched to a gene. CDR3 DNA: TGTGCCAGCAGCCCTCGGACAGGGGGCGGCTACACCTTC. It is translated as CASSPRTGGGYTF.